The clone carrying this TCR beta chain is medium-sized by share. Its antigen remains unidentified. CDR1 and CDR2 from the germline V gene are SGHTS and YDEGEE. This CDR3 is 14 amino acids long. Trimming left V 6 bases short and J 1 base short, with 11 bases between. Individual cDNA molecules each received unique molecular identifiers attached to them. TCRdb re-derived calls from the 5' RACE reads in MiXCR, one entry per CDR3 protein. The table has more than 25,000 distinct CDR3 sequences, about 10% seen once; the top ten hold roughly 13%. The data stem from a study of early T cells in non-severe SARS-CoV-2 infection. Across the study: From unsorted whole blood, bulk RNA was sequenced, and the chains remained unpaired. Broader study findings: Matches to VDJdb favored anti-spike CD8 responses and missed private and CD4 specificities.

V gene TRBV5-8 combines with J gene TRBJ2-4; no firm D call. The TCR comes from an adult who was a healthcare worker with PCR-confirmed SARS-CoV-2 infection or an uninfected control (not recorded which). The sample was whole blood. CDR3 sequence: CASKGSYAKNIQYF. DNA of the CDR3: TGTGCCAGCAAGGGTTCATATGCCAAAAACATTCAGTACTTC.